The TCR beta chain described here comes from a study of CD8 T cells in ankylosing spondylitis. General study results and limits: Apparently characteristic of ankylosing spondylitis blood was a TCR beta motif (about 8 highly homologous variants).

Generation of TCR beta libraries employed quantitative 5'-RACE incorporating molecular barcodes. TCRdb redid the calling of the 5' RACE reads with MiXCR, one entry per CDR3 protein. The table lists fewer than 450,000 distinct CDR3 sequences, roughly 17% of them singletons. On this clonotype: As yet, its antigen is unknown. Mismatch with germline at one junction end may stem from a read error.

The material sequenced was blood, either unsorted or a sorted T cell fraction (not recorded which). This clonotype was sampled from a male donor with ankylosing spondylitis.

DNA of the CDR3: TGCTGTGCTAGAGCCCCGGGACAGGGATGGAACTCCTACGAGCAGTACTTC. It is translated as CCARAPGQGWNSYEQYF. The V call is TRBV20-1, the J call TRBJ2-7, with 9 bases fitting TRBD1. This CDR3 comprises 17 residues. Germline CDR1 reads DFQATT; CDR2 reads SNEGSKA (reference sequence).